This T cell receptor beta chain is from a study of patients and donors after allogeneic stem cell transplantation (dated by TCRdb to the early 2020s). Receptors were amplified or captured by RT-PCR. The data were produced on a NextSeq 550. TCRdb itself trimmed the public reads at Q25 with fastp, ran MiXCR and retained productive beta chains. Every entry covers one CDR3 protein and lists the most common genes and DNA from its rows. This sample comprises 200,000 to 250,000 distinct CDR3 sequences, about 14% of them detected only once. Clones ranked in the top ten supply 11% of the sample. CDR1 and CDR2, looked up from the germline V gene, are KGHDR and SFDVKD. The CDR3 measures 11 amino acids from cysteine to phenylalanine. Only the CDR3 DNA stays, 33 bases, in frame from base 1. Ends trimmed: V by 10 bases, J by 4 bases; bases unmatched to a gene: 2. The sample holds many counts of this clonotype. Its antigen target is currently unknown. The sample holds no much larger clone one base away, and base qualities are not on file.

Here the chain combines TRBV24-1 and TRBJ2-5; 7 bases in the middle match TRBD1. The receptor's source is a human donor who was either an allogeneic HSCT recipient or a stem cell or donor lymphocyte infusion donor (not recorded which). It is not recorded whose cells these are; they may come from a transplant donor. Sequenced material: blood, either unsorted or a sorted T cell fraction (not recorded which). This receptor carries the CDR3 CATRDRETQYF. The sequenced DNA is TGTGCCACTAGGGACAGAGAGACCCAGTACTTC.